Listed below are T cell receptor beta chains from one sample, sequenced in a study of blood T cell repertoires in COVID-19. Assay: immunoSEQ multiplex PCR; the TCRdb copy retains only in-frame clones and omits some. The sample includes about 240,000 clones, around 90% seen only once; the top ten take roughly 0.8%. Material for sequencing was peripheral blood. The receptors were sampled from a woman aged 25 to 39 with acute or convalescent COVID-19. The conserved cysteine and the conserved F or W are not part of the CDR3 here. A clone size is listed for some rows: how often the clone was seen (once, few, many), or a class if it is expanded.

V | length | size | CDR3
TRBV9 | 14 | - | ASSVVGQGVTGELF
TRBV13 | 13 | - | ASSLGRLTGNTIY
TRBV14 | 12 | - | ASSAGTPPNEQF
TRBV14 | 16 | - | ASSQIRDSQSSYNEQF
TRBV9 | 13 | - | ASSHRTGRGTEAF
TRBV7-6 | 15 | - | ASSLVVSGGNTGELF
TRBV4-3 | 15 | - | ATSRNLAGNLAGELF
TRBV7-9 | 12 | - | ASSSTGLGDTQY
TRBV5-4 | 14 | - | ASSLVPGGAKNIQY
TRBV5-1 | 13 | - | ASSWGLAGVETQY
TRBV11-2 | 14 | - | ASSLRAVSSYNEQF
TRBV7-9 | 13 | - | ASSQGLAASYEQY
TRBV7-9 | 11 | - | ASSPGGRQPQH
TRBV25-1 | 9 | once | ASSEEAEAF
TRBV7-9 | 12 | - | ASSLPPGQETQY
TRBV10-3 | 12 | - | AIMTGRNTDTQY
TRBV19 | 12 | - | ASTMRTKTESYT
TRBV7-2 | 17 | - | ASSLVPPTGTGSSYEQY
TRBV6-5 | 13 | - | ASSYSGGRAYEQY
TRBV9 | 13 | - | ASSQGLAGVYEQY
TRBV28 | 9 | - | AIRAAYEQY
TRBV5-4 | 12 | - | ANHPVDSQETQY
TRBV11-2 | 12 | once | ASSASGRAHEQY
TRBV5-6 | 12 | - | ASSSTSGQETQY
TRBV5-8 | 15 | - | ASSSYLLAGAGNEQF
TRBV4-3 | 17 | - | ASSQRPPTTAGHQETQY
TRBV6-5 | 12 | - | ASSYRGQGAGLF
TRBV27 | 12 | - | ASSPRGQPYGYT
TRBV6-5 | 12 | - | ASIWTGDNSPLH
TRBV29-1 | 9 | - | SVAAVGGYT
TRBV29-1 | 11 | once | SVEIDSLGTQY
TRBV6-1 | 15 | - | ASSAGGFSTGVSPLH
TRBV7-8 | 10 | - | ASSQLPGTQY
TRBV30 | 13 | - | AWSVRTSGRNEQY
TRBV5-4 | 12 | - | ASSPTTGNYGYT
TRBV24-1 | 13 | - | ATSDTGQGAKTQY
TRBV29-1 | 11 | - | SVVGTGVETQY
TRBV9 | 10 | - | ASSPPSYEQF
TRBV18 | 14 | once | ASSQRGQGLNTEAF
TRBV19 | 10 | - | ASSRDSYEQY
TRBV6-1 | 14 | - | ASSEGRGQGNEKLF
TRBV10-3 | 12 | - | AISPQDRHYEQY